The 13 T cell receptor beta chains in this list originate from one sample, sequenced in a study of T cells in tuberculosis. Sorting used thawed, overnight-rested PBMC stained with anti-CD3, a viability dye and GMM-loaded CD1B tetramer. The CD1B tetramers carried C32 glucose monomycolate purified from Rhodococcus equi. Assay used: immunoSEQ multiplex PCR; TCRdb lists only in-frame clones, some missing. Among roughly 61,000 clones listed, 88% were seen once. Sequencing was done on a sample of CD1b-GMM tetramer-negative cells sorted from PBMCs. The receptors here all came from an adult woman with latent tuberculosis.

This rearrangement joins TRBV30 to TRBJ2-3, with 7 bases fitting TRBD2. Germline assignment: CDR1 GTSNPN and CDR2 SVGIG (reference sequence). The CDR3 contains 15 residues. Trimming at V came to 0 bases and at J to 2 bases, leaving 5 bases not matched to a gene. The CDR3 is CAWSVGRGSTDTQYF. CDR3 nucleotide sequence: TGTGCCTGGAGTGTAGGGCGGGGGTCCACAGATACGCAGTATTTT.

On this clone: The junction departs from germline at one end; a sequencing error may be responsible. The rearrangement uses TRBV4-1 and TRBJ1-2, with D hard to call. This CDR3 has 14 amino acids. The germline gives CDR1 MGHRA, CDR2 YSYEKL. The CDR3 reads CASSQDWPGNGYTF. The CDR3, as DNA: TGTGCCAGCAGCCAAGATTGGCCAGGAAATGGCTACACCTTC.

CDR3 sequence: CASSLDSVKTQYF. CDR3 nucleotide sequence: TGTGCCAGCAGTTTGGACTCCGTGAAGACCCAGTACTTC. The J gene is TRBJ2-5, the V gene TRBV27, with D perhaps TRBD2 (5 bases). CDR3 length equals 13 residues. CDR1 and CDR2 (germline): MNHEY, SMNVEV (reference sequence). Trimming stripped 3 bases from V and 6 bases from J, with 11 bases between.

As to this clone: At one end the junction does not follow the germline gene, possibly because of a read error. The chain links TRBV7-7 to TRBJ2-2; 11 positions agree with TRBD1. This CDR3 spans 14 amino acids. Germline CDR1 and CDR2: SSHAT and FNYEAQ (reference sequence). The CDR3 loop is CASSRTGGGGELFF. The CDR3 coding sequence is TGTGCTAGCAGCCGGACAGGGGGCGGCGGGGAGCTGTTTTTT.

This clone was seen a few times. The genes are TRBV7-9 and TRBJ1-3; D possibly corresponds to TRBD1 (6 bases). With 5 bases removed from V and 2 bases from J, the gap between germline ends came to 19 bases. CDR1 and CDR2 from the germline V gene are SEHNR and FQNEAQ (reference sequence). There are 17 residues in the CDR3. CDR3 sequence reads: CASSRQQGLIPGNTIYF. DNA for the CDR3: TGTGCCAGCAGCCGGCAACAGGGTCTCATACCTGGAAACACCATATATTTT.

The rearrangement uses TRBV4-3 and TRBJ2-7; 8 nucleotides align to TRBD2. The CDR3 contains 16 residues. With V trimmed by 1 base and J by 2 bases, 7 bases remained unmatched. From germline, CDR1 is LGHNA and CDR2 YSLEER. CDR3 protein: CASSQAWRGDTYEQYF. CDR3 in DNA: TGCGCCAGCAGCCAAGCTTGGCGGGGGGACACCTACGAGCAGTACTTC.

The chain joins TRBV25-1 to TRBJ2-7; no clear D. The CDR3 has 15 residues. Germline V CDR1 and CDR2: MGHDK, SYGVNS. Trimming pared 2 bases from V and 7 bases from J, leaving 18 bases between. The chain's CDR3 is CASSETDFSSKEQYF. The CDR3 coding sequence is TGTGCCAGCAGTGAAACTGACTTTTCTTCAAAGGAGCAGTACTTC.

This clone was seen only once. The V and J genes are TRBV5-6 and TRBJ1-5; D gene uncertain. The V and J ends lost 1 base and 3 bases respectively, with 8 bases between them. The CDR3 has 14 amino acids. Germline loops: CDR1 SGHDT, CDR2 YYEEEE. The CDR3 DNA reads as TGTGCCAGCAGCTTGTACTCTAACAATCAGCCCCAGCATTTT. This translates into CASSLYSNNQPQHF.

The chain couples TRBV7-9 to TRBJ1-1; D gene unclear. V was clipped by 0 bases and J by 2 bases, with 7 bases between them. Looked up from germline, CDR1 is SEHNR and CDR2 is FQNEAQ (reference sequence). This CDR3 is built from 14 residues. The CDR3 loop reads CASSLARVNTEAFF. The CDR3 coding sequence is TGTGCCAGCAGCTTAGCGAGAGTAAACACTGAAGCTTTCTTT. The complete variable domain, with remaining parts taken from reference TRBV7-9 and TRBJ1-1, reads DTGVSQNPRHKITKRGQNVTFRCDPISEHNRLYWYRQTLGQGPEFLTYFQNEAQLEKSRLLSDRFSAERPKGSFSTLEIQRTEQGDSAMYLCASSLARVNTEAFFGQGTRLTVV.

V usage is TRBV5-1 and J usage is TRBJ2-1; 10 bases are shared with TRBD2. The V and J ends lost 7 bases and 9 bases, in that order; junction bases with no gene match: 10. Germline V lookup: CDR1 SGHRS, CDR2 YFSETQ. CDR3 length: 14 amino acids. The chain's CDR3 is CASRPSGSFSEQFF. CDR3 sequence (DNA): TGCGCCAGCCGTCCTAGCGGGAGTTTTAGTGAGCAGTTCTTC.

This clone was seen once. This chain uses TRBV6-1 with TRBJ2-7, with 9 bases matching TRBD1. Germline trimming cut 0 bases from V and 3 bases from J; bases unmatched to any gene: 0. Germline V gene sequence: CDR1 MNHNS, CDR2 SASEGT. The CDR3 loop spans 14 amino acids. The CDR3 DNA follows: TGTGCCAGCAGTGAAGCGGGACAGGGCTACGAGCAGTACTTC. Its protein is CASSEAGQGYEQYF.

The genes are TRBV7-9 and TRBJ2-5; 9 bases align to TRBD2. From germline, CDR1 is SEHNR and CDR2 FQNEAQ (reference sequence). Trimming cost V 5 bases and J 4 bases; bases outside gene matches: 14. The CDR3 sequence is 17 residues long. The CDR3 nucleotides are TGTGCCAGCAGCCCCCGCAGGCTAGCGGGATTGGTAGAGACCCAGTACTTC. Translation: CASSPRRLAGLVETQYF.

The chain has TRBV30 and TRBJ1-1; maybe TRBD1 (6 bases). CDR1 and CDR2 from the germline V gene are GTSNPN and SVGIG (reference sequence). There are 14 residues in the CDR3. Trimming cost V 4 bases and J 1 base, with 13 bases left between them. CDR3 nucleotides: TGTGCCTGGATGTGGACAGTAAGGAACACTGAAGCTTTCTTT. It specifies CAWMWTVRNTEAFF. Based on the CDR3 plus reference TRBV30 and TRBJ1-1, the full variable domain is SQTIHQWPATLVQPVGSPLSLECTVEGTSNPNLYWYRQAAGRGLQLLFYSVGIGQISSEVPQNLSASRPQDRQFILSSKKLLLSDSGFYLCAWMWTVRNTEAFFGQGTRLTVV.